These T cell receptor beta chains were read from a single sample in a study of T-cell reconstitution after alpha-beta-depleted transplantation in children. TCRdb re-called the PCR reads with MiXCR, one entry per CDR3 protein. The table shows about 610,000 distinct CDR3 sequences, with roughly a tenth occurring only once. This sample comprised PBMCs from the stem cell graft donor, obtained from the stem cell graft. The source of these receptors is a human donor who donated a stem cell graft to a child with acute myeloid leukemia. Both conserved end residues are part of each CDR3. The D gene is left open where the match is weak. Rows may omit the clone size; those that give it use once, few, many or a size class.

clone size: -
V gene: TRBV7-3
D gene: -
J gene: TRBJ2-7
CDR3 DNA: TGTGCCAGCAGCTTTTACCCCTCCTACGAGCAGTACTTC
CDR3 protein: CASSFYPSYEQYF

clone size: -
V gene: TRBV5-1
D gene: -
J gene: TRBJ2-5
CDR3 DNA: TGCGCCAGCAGCTTGGGACGGCCGACTAGGGTTATCGTGGAGACCCAGTACTTC
CDR3 protein: CASSLGRPTRVIVETQYF

clone size: many
V gene: TRBV28
D gene: -
J gene: TRBJ2-7
CDR3 DNA: TGTGCCAGCAGTTTATTAGTGCCTTACGAGCAGTACTTC
CDR3 protein: CASSLLVPYEQYF

clone size: few
V gene: TRBV7-2
D gene: TRBD1
J gene: TRBJ1-5
CDR3 DNA: TGTGCCAGCAGCCTGACAGGGATGGATCAGCCCCAGCATTTT
CDR3 protein: CASSLTGMDQPQHF

clone size: few
V gene: TRBV4-2
D gene: -
J gene: TRBJ2-7
CDR3 DNA: TGTGCCAGCAGCCAAGCGCCCAACTCCTACGAGCAGTACTTC
CDR3 protein: CASSQAPNSYEQYF

clone size: few
V gene: TRBV30
D gene: -
J gene: TRBJ1-1
CDR3 DNA: TGTGCCTGGAGTGTACTTGGACGGGAAGCTTTCTTT
CDR3 protein: CAWSVLGREAFF

clone size: -
V gene: TRBV2
D gene: -
J gene: TRBJ2-6
CDR3 DNA: TGTGCCAGCAGTCCGGGATGGGGGGGCGGTGGGGCCAACGTCCTGACTTTC
CDR3 protein: CASSPGWGGGGANVLTF

clone size: few
V gene: TRBV29-1
D gene: TRBD1
J gene: TRBJ1-2
CDR3 DNA: TGCAGCGTTTTACCGGGGGACAGGGGGCGCCCCAGCTATGGCTACACCTTC
CDR3 protein: CSVLPGDRGRPSYGYTF

clone size: -
V gene: TRBV7-9
D gene: -
J gene: TRBJ2-7
CDR3 DNA: TGTGCCAGCAGCTTAGAAGGGGCGCCGACCTACGAGCAGTACTTC
CDR3 protein: CASSLEGAPTYEQYF

clone size: -
V gene: TRBV2
D gene: TRBD2
J gene: TRBJ2-2
CDR3 DNA: TGTGCCAGCAGTGAACTGCGGGAGGGCCTTGGGGAGCTGTTTTTT
CDR3 protein: CASSELREGLGELFF

clone size: few
V gene: TRBV7-2
D gene: TRBD2
J gene: TRBJ2-5
CDR3 DNA: TGTGCCAGCAGCGTAATCAGAGGACTAGCGGGAACCGAGACCCAGTACTTC
CDR3 protein: CASSVIRGLAGTETQYF

clone size: few
V gene: TRBV6-1
D gene: -
J gene: TRBJ1-2
CDR3 DNA: TGTGCCAGCAGTGAAGGAGGAGGGTATGGCTACACCTTC
CDR3 protein: CASSEGGGYGYTF

clone size: many
V gene: TRBV3-1
D gene: TRBD1
J gene: TRBJ2-1
CDR3 DNA: TGTGCCAGCAGCCAGGGTGGACAGGGGGGGAATGAGCAGTTCTTC
CDR3 protein: CASSQGGQGGNEQFF

clone size: -
V gene: TRBV20-1
D gene: TRBD2
J gene: TRBJ2-1
CDR3 DNA: TGCAGTGCTAGAGGTCGAGCGGGAGTGGGGGAGCAGTTCTTC
CDR3 protein: CSARGRAGVGEQFF

clone size: few
V gene: TRBV30
D gene: -
J gene: TRBJ1-5
CDR3 DNA: TGTGCCTGGAGTGTATGGGGGGCAACCGACAATCAGCCCCAGCATTTT
CDR3 protein: CAWSVWGATDNQPQHF

clone size: -
V gene: TRBV7-2
D gene: TRBD1
J gene: TRBJ2-7
CDR3 DNA: TGTGCCAGCAGCCCGCCCGGGACAGGCTACGAGCAGTACTTC
CDR3 protein: CASSPPGTGYEQYF

clone size: few
V gene: TRBV29-1
D gene: -
J gene: TRBJ2-1
CDR3 DNA: TGCAGCGTTGACTGGACTCCCGACAATGAGCAGTTCTTC
CDR3 protein: CSVDWTPDNEQFF

clone size: few
V gene: TRBV11-1
D gene: TRBD1
J gene: TRBJ1-5
CDR3 DNA: TGTGCCAGCAGCTTCGGCCCAGGGGGTGGAAGCAATCAGCCCCAGCATTTT
CDR3 protein: CASSFGPGGGSNQPQHF

clone size: -
V gene: TRBV18
D gene: -
J gene: TRBJ2-3
CDR3 DNA: TGTGCCAGCTCACTGAACGACGGGGGCACAGATACGCAGTATTTT
CDR3 protein: CASSLNDGGTDTQYF

clone size: -
V gene: TRBV15
D gene: TRBD1
J gene: TRBJ2-1
CDR3 DNA: TGTGCCACCAGCACACGGGACAGGGAGTCCAATGAGCAGTTCTTC
CDR3 protein: CATSTRDRESNEQFF

clone size: few
V gene: TRBV29-1
D gene: TRBD1
J gene: TRBJ1-4
CDR3 DNA: TGCAGCGGGTCGACAGGGGTAACTAATGAAAAACTGTTTTTT
CDR3 protein: CSGSTGVTNEKLFF

clone size: -
V gene: TRBV29-1
D gene: TRBD2
J gene: TRBJ2-7
CDR3 DNA: TGCAGCGCCTTTTCATGGGAGGGGTACTACGAGCAGTACTTC
CDR3 protein: CSAFSWEGYYEQYF

clone size: few
V gene: TRBV6-1
D gene: TRBD2
J gene: TRBJ2-1
CDR3 DNA: TGTGCCAGCACCTTTGGACTAGCTGCTGAGCAGTTCTTC
CDR3 protein: CASTFGLAAEQFF

clone size: -
V gene: TRBV6-2/TRBV6-3
D gene: TRBD2
J gene: TRBJ2-2
CDR3 DNA: TGTGCCAGCAGTTACTCTAGCGGGAGTTACGAGGAGCTGTTTTTT
CDR3 protein: CASSYSSGSYEELFF

clone size: few
V gene: TRBV6-6
D gene: -
J gene: TRBJ1-1
CDR3 DNA: TGTGCAGGAGAGGGGCCGAACACTGAAGCTTTCTTT
CDR3 protein: CAGEGPNTEAFF

clone size: many
V gene: TRBV5-1
D gene: TRBD1
J gene: TRBJ2-2
CDR3 DNA: TGCGCCAGCTTACCGGGACAGGGTAACACCGGGGAGCTGTTTTTT
CDR3 protein: CASLPGQGNTGELFF

clone size: many
V gene: TRBV29-1
D gene: TRBD2
J gene: TRBJ2-1
CDR3 DNA: TGCAGCGCATCGGGCGGGAGCTCCTACAATGAGCAGTTCTTC
CDR3 protein: CSASGGSSYNEQFF

clone size: few
V gene: TRBV4-1
D gene: -
J gene: TRBJ1-5
CDR3 DNA: TGCGCCAGCAGCCAAGGCGTTTCGGGGAATCAGCCCCAGCATTTT
CDR3 protein: CASSQGVSGNQPQHF

clone size: -
V gene: TRBV7-9
D gene: TRBD2
J gene: TRBJ2-3
CDR3 DNA: TGTGCCAGCACCCTCGGGACTACCCAGGGAGATACGCAGTATTTT
CDR3 protein: CASTLGTTQGDTQYF

clone size: many
V gene: TRBV12-3/TRBV12-4
D gene: TRBD1
J gene: TRBJ1-2
CDR3 DNA: TGTGCCAGCAGCCCCCCAGGGGGCTACCATGGCTACACCTTC
CDR3 protein: CASSPPGGYHGYTF

clone size: few
V gene: TRBV7-9
D gene: TRBD2
J gene: TRBJ2-3
CDR3 DNA: TGTGCCAGCAGCCCGGGACTAGCGGGAGTGAATACGCAGTATTTT
CDR3 protein: CASSPGLAGVNTQYF

clone size: few
V gene: TRBV11-3
D gene: -
J gene: TRBJ2-1
CDR3 DNA: TGTGCCAGCAGCAATAGCGGCAATGAGCAGTTCTTC
CDR3 protein: CASSNSGNEQFF

clone size: -
V gene: TRBV20-1
D gene: -
J gene: TRBJ2-7
CDR3 DNA: TGCTGTGCCAGGGGGTTGTCTAGCGGGTACTACGAGCAGTACTTC
CDR3 protein: CCARGLSSGYYEQYF

clone size: many
V gene: TRBV5-1
D gene: TRBD1
J gene: TRBJ2-5
CDR3 DNA: TGTGCCAGCAGCCTGGACAGGGTACAAGAGACCCAGTACTTC
CDR3 protein: CASSLDRVQETQYF

clone size: few
V gene: TRBV12-3/TRBV12-4
D gene: -
J gene: TRBJ2-7
CDR3 DNA: TGTGCCAGCAGTTTGGAGGATCTGGCCTACGAGCAGTACTTC
CDR3 protein: CASSLEDLAYEQYF

clone size: many
V gene: TRBV7-9
D gene: -
J gene: TRBJ2-2
CDR3 DNA: TGTGCCAGCAGTCACCCAGTGGGCACCGGGGAGCTGTTTTTT
CDR3 protein: CASSHPVGTGELFF

clone size: many
V gene: TRBV7-9
D gene: -
J gene: TRBJ2-2
CDR3 DNA: TGTGCCAGCAGCTTGGGGTCGCTTAGGAACACCGGGGAGCTGTTTTTT
CDR3 protein: CASSLGSLRNTGELFF

clone size: -
V gene: TRBV20-1
D gene: -
J gene: TRBJ1-5
CDR3 DNA: TGCAGTGCCGGGCCCGGCAATCAGCCCCAGCATTTT
CDR3 protein: CSAGPGNQPQHF

clone size: many
V gene: TRBV15
D gene: TRBD2
J gene: TRBJ2-1
CDR3 DNA: TGTGCCACCAGCAGAGAGCGGGAGAGGAGCTCCTACAATGAGCAGTTCTTC
CDR3 protein: CATSRERERSSYNEQFF